This T cell receptor beta chain was observed in a study of cytomegalovirus exposure and HLA in healthy donors. Study at large: Inside one of the first data releases sat 80 million to 95 million unique TCRs taken from HLA-typed donors.

A remark on this clone: Its antigen is not known.

Per germline, CDR1 MGHRA and CDR2 YSYEKL. Germline trimming cut 5 bases from V and 4 bases from J; bases unmatched to any gene: 7. The CDR3 sequence is 15 residues long. Each donor was healthy, and each was a bone marrow donor. Though nominally healthy at sampling, donors likely had unrecorded immune exposures. 60 Vbeta and 13 Jbeta primers were used in PCR. The assay was immunoSEQ multiplex PCR, and TCRdb's table has in-frame clones only and misses some. The profile covers about 180,000 clones, with 75% appearing a single time and about 2.7% taken by the ten largest. General study points: The study recorded fewer than 200 TCR beta chains that were cytomegalovirus-associated.

The chain has TRBV4-1 and TRBJ2-2; 7 nucleotides match TRBD1. The clonotype originates from a male donor in good health and CMV-seronegative. The sequencing sample was made of PBMCs. CDR3: CASSNRQGPTGELFF. CDR3 bases: TGCGCCAGCAGCAACCGACAGGGACCCACCGGGGAGCTGTTTTTT.